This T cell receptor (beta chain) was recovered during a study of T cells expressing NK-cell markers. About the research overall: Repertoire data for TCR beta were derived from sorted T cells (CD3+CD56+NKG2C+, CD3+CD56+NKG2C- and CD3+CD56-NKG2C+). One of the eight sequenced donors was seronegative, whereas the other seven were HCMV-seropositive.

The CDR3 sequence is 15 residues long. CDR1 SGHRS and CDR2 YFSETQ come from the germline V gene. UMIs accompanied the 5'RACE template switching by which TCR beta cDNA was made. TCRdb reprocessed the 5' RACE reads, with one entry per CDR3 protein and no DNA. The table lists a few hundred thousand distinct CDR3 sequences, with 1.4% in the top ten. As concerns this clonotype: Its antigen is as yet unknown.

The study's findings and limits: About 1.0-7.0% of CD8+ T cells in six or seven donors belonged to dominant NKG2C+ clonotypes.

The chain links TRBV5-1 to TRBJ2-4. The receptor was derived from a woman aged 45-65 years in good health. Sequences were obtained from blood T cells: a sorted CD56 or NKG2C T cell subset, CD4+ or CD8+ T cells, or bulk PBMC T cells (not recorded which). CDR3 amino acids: CASSLAQVTGNIQYF.